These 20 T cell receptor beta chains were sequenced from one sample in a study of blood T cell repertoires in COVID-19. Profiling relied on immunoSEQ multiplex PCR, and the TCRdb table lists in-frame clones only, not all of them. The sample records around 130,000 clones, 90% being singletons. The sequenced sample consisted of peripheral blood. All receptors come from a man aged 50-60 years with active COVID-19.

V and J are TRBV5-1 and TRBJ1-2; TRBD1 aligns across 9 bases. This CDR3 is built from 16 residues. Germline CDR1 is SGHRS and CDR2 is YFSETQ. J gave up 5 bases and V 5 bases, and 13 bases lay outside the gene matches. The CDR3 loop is CASRFPGQGSGYGYTF. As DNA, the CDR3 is TGCGCCAGCAGATTTCCGGGACAGGGATCGGGTTATGGCTACACCTTC.

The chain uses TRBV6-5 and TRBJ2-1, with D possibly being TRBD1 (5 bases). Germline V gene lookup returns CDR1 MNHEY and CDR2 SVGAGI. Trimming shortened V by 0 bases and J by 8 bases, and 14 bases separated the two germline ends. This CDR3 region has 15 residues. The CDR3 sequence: CASSYSQVMGDEQFF. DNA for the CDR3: TGTGCCAGCAGTTACTCACAGGTTATGGGTGATGAGCAGTTCTTC.

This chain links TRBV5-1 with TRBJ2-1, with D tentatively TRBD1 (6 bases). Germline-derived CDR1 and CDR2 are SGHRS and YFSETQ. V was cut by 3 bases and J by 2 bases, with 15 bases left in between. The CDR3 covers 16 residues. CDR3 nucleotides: TGCGCCAGCAGCTATTCCACCGGGACAACCTACAATGAGCAGTTCTTC. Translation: CASSYSTGTTYNEQFF.

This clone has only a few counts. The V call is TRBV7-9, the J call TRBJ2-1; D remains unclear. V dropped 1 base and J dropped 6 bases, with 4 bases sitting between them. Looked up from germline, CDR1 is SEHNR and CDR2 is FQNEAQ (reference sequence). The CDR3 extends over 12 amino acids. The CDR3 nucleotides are TGTGCCAGCAGCTTAGTTCTCAATGAGCAGTTCTTC. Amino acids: CASSLVLNEQFF.

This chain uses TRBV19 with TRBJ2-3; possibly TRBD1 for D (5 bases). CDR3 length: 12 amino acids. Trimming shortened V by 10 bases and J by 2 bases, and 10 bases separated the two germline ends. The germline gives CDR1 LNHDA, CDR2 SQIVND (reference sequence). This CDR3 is CATSTDTDTQYF. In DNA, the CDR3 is TGTGCCACATCGACAGACACAGATACGCAGTATTTT.

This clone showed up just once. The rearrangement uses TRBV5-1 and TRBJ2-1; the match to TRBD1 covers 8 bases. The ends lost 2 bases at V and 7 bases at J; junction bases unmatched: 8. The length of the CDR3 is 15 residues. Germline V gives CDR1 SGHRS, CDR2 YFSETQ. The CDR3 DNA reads TGCGCCAGCAGCTTTGGACAGGGTCCGGTTAATGAGCAGTTCTTC. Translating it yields CASSFGQGPVNEQFF.

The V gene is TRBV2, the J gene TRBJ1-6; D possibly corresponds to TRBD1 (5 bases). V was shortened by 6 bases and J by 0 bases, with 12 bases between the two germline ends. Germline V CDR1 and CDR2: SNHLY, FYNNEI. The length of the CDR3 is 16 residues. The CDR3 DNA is TGTGCCAGCAGCTCCGGGACTCTCTCCTATAATTCACCCCTCCACTTT. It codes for CASSSGTLSYNSPLHF.

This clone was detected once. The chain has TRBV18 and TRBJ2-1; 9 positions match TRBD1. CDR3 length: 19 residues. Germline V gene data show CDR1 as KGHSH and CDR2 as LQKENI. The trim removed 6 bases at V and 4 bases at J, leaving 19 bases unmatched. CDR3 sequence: CASSKGQGKLTLPYNEQFF. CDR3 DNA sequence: TGTGCCAGCTCTAAAGGACAGGGGAAACTCACCTTACCATACAATGAGCAGTTCTTC. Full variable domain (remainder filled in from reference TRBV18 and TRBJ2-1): NAGVMQNPRHLVRRRGQEARLRCSPMKGHSHVYWYRQLPEEGLKFMVYLQKENIIDESGMPKERFSAEFPKEGPSILRIQQVVRGDSAAYFCASSKGQGKLTLPYNEQFFGPGTRLTVL.

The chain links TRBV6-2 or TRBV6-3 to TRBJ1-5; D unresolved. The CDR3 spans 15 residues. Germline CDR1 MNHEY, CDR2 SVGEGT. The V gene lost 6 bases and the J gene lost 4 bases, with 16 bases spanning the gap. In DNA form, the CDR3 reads TGTGCCAGCAGCCCCACGAGGGTATGGAATCAGCCCCAGCATTTT. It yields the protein CASSPTRVWNQPQHF.

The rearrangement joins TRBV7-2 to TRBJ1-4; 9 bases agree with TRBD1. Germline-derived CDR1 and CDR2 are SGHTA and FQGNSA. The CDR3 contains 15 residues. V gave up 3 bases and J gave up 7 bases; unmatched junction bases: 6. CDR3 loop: CASSLGTGLGEKLFF. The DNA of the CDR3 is TGTGCCAGCAGCTTGGGGACAGGGCTCGGTGAAAAACTGTTTTTT.

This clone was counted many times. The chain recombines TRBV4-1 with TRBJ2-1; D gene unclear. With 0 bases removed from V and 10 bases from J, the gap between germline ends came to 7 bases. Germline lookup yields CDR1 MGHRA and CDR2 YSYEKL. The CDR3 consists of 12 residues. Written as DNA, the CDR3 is TGCGCCAGCAGCCAAGAACGGCGGGAGCAGTTCTTC. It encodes CASSQERREQFF.

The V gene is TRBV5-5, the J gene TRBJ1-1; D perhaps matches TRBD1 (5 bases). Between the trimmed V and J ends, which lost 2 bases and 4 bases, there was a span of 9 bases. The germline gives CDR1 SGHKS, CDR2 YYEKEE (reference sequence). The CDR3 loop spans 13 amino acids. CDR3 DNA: TGTGCCAGCAGCTTAGACAGTCGCACTGAAGCTTTCTTT. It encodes CASSLDSRTEAFF.

The CDR3 loop reads CASSFQGDRTEAFF. CDR3 DNA sequence: TGTGCCAGCAGCTTTCAGGGGGATCGCACTGAAGCTTTCTTT. This chain connects TRBV7-8 to TRBJ1-1, with 7 bases aligning to TRBD1. CDR1 and CDR2 from the germline V gene are SGHVS and FQNEAQ. Germline trimming cut 3 bases from V and 4 bases from J; bases unmatched to any gene: 5. This CDR3 comprises 14 residues.

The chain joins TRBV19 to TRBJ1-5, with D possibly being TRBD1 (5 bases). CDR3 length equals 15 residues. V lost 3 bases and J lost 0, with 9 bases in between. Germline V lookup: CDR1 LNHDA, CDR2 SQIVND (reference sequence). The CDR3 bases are TGTGCCAGTAGTATGGGCAGGGCTAGCAATCAGCCCCAGCATTTT. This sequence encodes CASSMGRASNQPQHF. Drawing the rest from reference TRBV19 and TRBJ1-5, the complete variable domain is DGGITQSPKYLFRKEGQNVTLSCEQNLNHDAMYWYRQDPGQGLRLIYYSQIVNDFQKGDIAEGYSVSREKKESFPLTVTSAQKNPTAFYLCASSMGRASNQPQHFGDGTRLSIL.

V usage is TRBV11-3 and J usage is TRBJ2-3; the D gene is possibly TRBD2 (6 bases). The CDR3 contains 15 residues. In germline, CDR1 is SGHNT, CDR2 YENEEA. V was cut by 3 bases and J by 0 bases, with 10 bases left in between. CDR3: CASSFGGTSTDTQYF. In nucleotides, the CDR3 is TGTGCCAGCAGCTTTGGCGGGACTAGCACAGATACGCAGTATTTT.

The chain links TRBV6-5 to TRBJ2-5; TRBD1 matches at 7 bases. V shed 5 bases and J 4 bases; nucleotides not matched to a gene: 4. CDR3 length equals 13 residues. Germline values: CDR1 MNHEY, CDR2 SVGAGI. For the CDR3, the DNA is TGTGCCAGCAGTAAACAGGGGCCAGAGACCCAGTACTTC. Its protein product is CASSKQGPETQYF.

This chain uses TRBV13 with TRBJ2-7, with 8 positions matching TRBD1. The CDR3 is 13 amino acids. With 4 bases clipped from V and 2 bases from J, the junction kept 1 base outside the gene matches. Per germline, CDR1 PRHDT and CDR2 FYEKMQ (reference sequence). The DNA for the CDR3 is TGTGCCAGCAGCTCGGACAGGGCCTACGAGCAGTACTTC. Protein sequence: CASSSDRAYEQYF.

The CDR3 loop reads CASSPAGDTEAFF. DNA for the CDR3: TGTGCCAGCTCACCCGCGGGGGACACTGAAGCTTTCTTT. V and J are TRBV18 and TRBJ1-1; tentative D call: TRBD1 (5 bases). Trimming stripped 3 bases from V and 3 bases from J, with 8 bases between. The CDR3 contains 13 residues. Germline CDR1 reads KGHSH; CDR2 reads LQKENI.

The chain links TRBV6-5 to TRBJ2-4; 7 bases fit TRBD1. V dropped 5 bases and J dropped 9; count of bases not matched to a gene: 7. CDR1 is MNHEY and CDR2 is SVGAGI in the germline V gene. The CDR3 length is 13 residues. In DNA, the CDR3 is TGTGCCAGCAGTCCGACAGGGACGGGCATTCAGTACTTC. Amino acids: CASSPTGTGIQYF.

The CDR3 region is CASSSSLDKKGEAFF. CDR3 in DNA: TGTGCCAGCAGCTCCAGCCTAGATAAGAAAGGTGAAGCTTTCTTT. V and J are TRBV7-6 and TRBJ1-1, with unresolved D. Trimming removed 4 bases at V and 7 bases at J, with 19 bases between. The CDR3 loop spans 15 amino acids. Germline values: CDR1 SGHVS, CDR2 FNYEAQ. Variable domain in full (rest from reference TRBV7-6 and TRBJ1-1): GAGVSQSPRYKVTKRGQDVALRCDPISGHVSLYWYRQALGQGPEFLTYFNYEAQQDKSGLPNDRFSAERPEGSISTLTIQRTEQRDSAMYRCASSSSLDKKGEAFFGQGTRLTVV.